The 3 T cell receptor beta chains listed next were all sequenced from one sample in a study of Ad26.COV2.S vaccination and SARS-CoV-2 variants. The treatment here: 15 to 20 received Ad26.COV2.S at low or high dose, single or two shots; roughly five received placebo; per-sample allocation not given. Material that was analyzed had been drawn on day 63 after the first vaccine or placebo injection. Sequenced by immunoSEQ multiplex PCR; TCRdb stores in-frame clones only, minus some. The data show approximately 300,000 clones, about 86% seen once. The sequencing here drew on peripheral blood, taken in a trial of Ad26.COV2.S vaccine versus placebo. These receptor sequences come from a person between 18 and 59 years old who received the Ad26.COV2.S COVID-19 vaccine or a placebo.

The chain couples TRBV19 to TRBJ2-3, with TRBD1 as a possible D gene (6 bases). V was pared by 6 bases and J by 1 base, with 11 bases between. The CDR3 has 14 residues. Germline V CDR1 and CDR2: LNHDA, SQIVND (reference sequence). CDR3 protein: CASSLRQGTDTQYF. In nucleotides, the CDR3 is TGTGCCAGTAGCCTCAGACAGGGCACAGATACGCAGTATTTT. The whole variable domain, filled in from reference TRBV19 and TRBJ2-3, reads DGGITQSPKYLFRKEGQNVTLSCEQNLNHDAMYWYRQDPGQGLRLIYYSQIVNDFQKGDIAEGYSVSREKKESFPLTVTSAQKNPTAFYLCASSLRQGTDTQYFGPGTRLTVL.

This clone has a single count. The rearrangement links TRBV27 to TRBJ1-6; D ambiguous. The CDR3 is 13 amino acids. Germline CDR1 is MNHEY and CDR2 is SMNVEV (reference sequence). V was pared by 6 bases and J by 6 bases, with 9 bases between. CDR3 sequence: CASRTSSNSPLHF. The DNA for the CDR3 is TGTGCCAGCAGGACTTCTTCTAATTCACCCCTCCACTTT.

The J gene is TRBJ1-1, the V gene TRBV3-1 (or the pseudogene TRBV3-2); tentative D call: TRBD1 (5 bases). Germline V gene sequence: CDR1 LGHDT, CDR2 YNNKEL (reference sequence). V was cut by 2 bases and J by 4 bases, with 8 bases left in between. There are 13 residues in the CDR3. As DNA, the CDR3 is TGTGCCAGCAGCCAACAGGGTGTCACTGAAGCTTTCTTT. Translation gives CASSQQGVTEAFF.